What follows is one T cell receptor beta chain and its context. The clone's antigen remains unknown. Mismatch with germline at one junction end may stem from a read error. Inclusive of the bounding cysteine and phenylalanine, the CDR3 is 13 residues long. Only the CDR3 DNA stays, 39 bases, in frame from base 1. Via the germline V gene (reference sequence), CDR1 is LNHDA and CDR2 SQIVND. Preparation of the library involved the immunoSEQ multiplex PCR assay. TCRdb provides this immuneACCESS table in a form limited to in-frame rearrangements. Some clones are lacking; in checked studies, under half of them reflect an unresolved V gene, and why the rest are absent is not known. Present in this sample are roughly 36,000 clones, more than 75% of which were seen just once. Together, the top ten hold almost 4.5% of the sample. The data belong to a study of T cell changes during pregnancy in multiple sclerosis (dated by TCRdb to the late 2010s). About the full investigation: The study looked at changes in the T cell repertoire across pregnancy in women with multiple sclerosis.

The TCR was taken from a female donor in good health, enrolled as a control in a pregnancy study. Here the sequenced sample was peripheral blood, taken in the second trimester of pregnancy. This chain joins TRBV19 to TRBJ2-5, with the D gene not confidently named. The nucleotide sequence is given as TGTGCCAGTAGTATTGCAAACCAAGAGGCCCAGTACTTC. Its protein is CASSIANQEAQYF.